This TCR beta chain was recovered during a study of cytomegalovirus exposure and HLA in healthy donors. Assay used: immunoSEQ multiplex PCR; TCRdb lists only in-frame clones, some missing. The sample includes some 140,000 clones, more than 70% of them seen just once. Notes on this clone: Its antigen is unidentified.

The V end lost 0 bases, the J end lost 0 bases, and 18 bases lay between the germline ends. Germline V lookup: CDR1 SQVTM, CDR2 ANQGSEA. The CDR3 length is 18 residues. General study points: The study designated 150 to 200 TCR beta chains cytomegalovirus-associated.

This TCR was recovered from a human donor in good health. Sequencing was done on a sample of PBMCs. The chain combines TRBV29-1 with TRBJ2-1; no reliable D call. CDR3 DNA: TGCAGCGTTGAAGATCTAATTGCGTCCTCTGACTCCTACAATGAGCAGTTCTTC. Its translation is CSVEDLIASSDSYNEQFF.